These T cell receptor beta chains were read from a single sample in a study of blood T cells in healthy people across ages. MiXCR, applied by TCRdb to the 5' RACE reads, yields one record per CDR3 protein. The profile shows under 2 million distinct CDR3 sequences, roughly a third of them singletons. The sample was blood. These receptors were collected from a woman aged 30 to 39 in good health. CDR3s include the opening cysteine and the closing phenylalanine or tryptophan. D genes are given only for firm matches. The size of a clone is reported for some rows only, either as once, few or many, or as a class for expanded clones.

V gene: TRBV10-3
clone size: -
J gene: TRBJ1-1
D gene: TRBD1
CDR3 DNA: TGTGCCATCAGTCCGGGACAGGGTGACACTGAAGCTTTCTTT
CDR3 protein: CAISPGQGDTEAFF

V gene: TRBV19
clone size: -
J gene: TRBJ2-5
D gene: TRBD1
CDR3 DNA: TGTGCCAGTAGAAAGCAGGGGGCGACGAAGACCCAGTACTTC
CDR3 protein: CASRKQGATKTQYF

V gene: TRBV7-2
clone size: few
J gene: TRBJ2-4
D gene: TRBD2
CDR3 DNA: TGTGCCAGCAGCGCACCCGGGGGGGCCAAAAACATTCAGTACTTC
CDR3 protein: CASSAPGGAKNIQYF

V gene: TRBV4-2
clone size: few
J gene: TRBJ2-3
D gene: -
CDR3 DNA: TGTGCCAGCAGCCAAGACAGCAGCCCAACTTCTAGCTGGGGGACAAAAGATACGCAGTATTTT
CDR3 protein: CASSQDSSPTSSWGTKDTQYF

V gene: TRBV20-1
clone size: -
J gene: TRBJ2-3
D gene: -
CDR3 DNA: TGCAGTGCTGAGACAGCCACAGATACGCAGTATTTT
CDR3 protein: CSAETATDTQYF

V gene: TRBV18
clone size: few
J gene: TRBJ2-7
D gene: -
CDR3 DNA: TGTGCCAGCTCCCGCGGCCTCGACGACGAGCAGTACTTC
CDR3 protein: CASSRGLDDEQYF

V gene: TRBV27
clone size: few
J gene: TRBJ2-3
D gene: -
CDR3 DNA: TGTGCCAGCAGTCTAGTGGGGGGCTCAGATACGCGGTATTTT
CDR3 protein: CASSLVGGSDTRYF

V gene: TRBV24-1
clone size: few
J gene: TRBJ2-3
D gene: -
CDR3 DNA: TGTGCCACCAGTGAGGGGGCTGGAGATACGCAGTATTTT
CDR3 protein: CATSEGAGDTQYF

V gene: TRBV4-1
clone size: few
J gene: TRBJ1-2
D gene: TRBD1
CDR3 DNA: TGCGCCAGCAGCCAGGGCTACAGGGGGCGATGGCAGTATGGCTACACCTTC
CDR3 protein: CASSQGYRGRWQYGYTF

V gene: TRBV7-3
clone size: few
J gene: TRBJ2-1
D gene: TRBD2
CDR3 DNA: TGTGCCAGCAGCTTACCCGGGGGGGGCGGCGAGCAGTTCTTC
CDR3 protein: CASSLPGGGGEQFF

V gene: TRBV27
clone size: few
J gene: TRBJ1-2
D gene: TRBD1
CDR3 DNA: TGTGCCAGCGGAAGGGACAGGCTCACTAACTATGGCTACACCTTC
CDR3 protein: CASGRDRLTNYGYTF

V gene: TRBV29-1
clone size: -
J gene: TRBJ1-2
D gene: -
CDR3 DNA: TGCAGCGTTGAAGAATGGTCGGGGTATGGCTACACCTTC
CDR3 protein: CSVEEWSGYGYTF

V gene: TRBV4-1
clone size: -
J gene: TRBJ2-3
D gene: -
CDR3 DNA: TGCGCCAGCAGCCAACTACCGGCGCGCCCCACAGATACGCAGTATTTT
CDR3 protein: CASSQLPARPTDTQYF

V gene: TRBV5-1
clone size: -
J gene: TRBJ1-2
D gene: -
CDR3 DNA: TGCTCCAGTGGGCCAGGCATAGAGAACTATGGCTACACCTTC
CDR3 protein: CSSGPGIENYGYTF

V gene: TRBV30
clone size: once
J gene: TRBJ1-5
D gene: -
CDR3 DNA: TGTGCCTGGAGTGTAGGGGGTTTCGGCCAGCCCCAGCATTTT
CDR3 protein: CAWSVGGFGQPQHF

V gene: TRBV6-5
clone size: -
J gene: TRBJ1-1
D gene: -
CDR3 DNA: TGTGCCAGCAGTTACGGTTTCGGACAGACCATGAACACTGAAGCTTTCTTT
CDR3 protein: CASSYGFGQTMNTEAFF

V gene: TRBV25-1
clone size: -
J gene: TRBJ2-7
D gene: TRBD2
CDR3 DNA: TGTGCCAGCAGTGAACTAGCGGGAGTGGAGGAGCAGTACTTC
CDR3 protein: CASSELAGVEEQYF

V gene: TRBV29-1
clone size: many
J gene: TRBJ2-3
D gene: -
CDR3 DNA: TGCAGCGTTGAAGCCCAGCCGGATACGCAGTATTTT
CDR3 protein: CSVEAQPDTQYF

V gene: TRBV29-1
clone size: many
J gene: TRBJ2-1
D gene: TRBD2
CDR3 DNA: TGCAGCGGCCTTAGCGGGGCTAGCTCCTACAATGAGCAGTTCTTC
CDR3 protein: CSGLSGASSYNEQFF

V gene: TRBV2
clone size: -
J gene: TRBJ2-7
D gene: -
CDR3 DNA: TGTGCCAGCAGTCCCCAGGGGACCCACGAGCAGTACTTC
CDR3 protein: CASSPQGTHEQYF

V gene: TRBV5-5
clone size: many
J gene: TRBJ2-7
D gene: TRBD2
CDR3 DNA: TGTGCCAGCAGCTTTCTACTAGCGGGGGACGAGCAGTACTTC
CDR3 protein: CASSFLLAGDEQYF

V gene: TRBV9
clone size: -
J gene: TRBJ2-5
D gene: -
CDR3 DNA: TGTGCCAGCAGCGTAGGACTCCAAGAGACCCAGTACTTC
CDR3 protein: CASSVGLQETQYF

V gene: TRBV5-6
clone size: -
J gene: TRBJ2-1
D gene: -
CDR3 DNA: TGTGCCAGCAGCTCCTTCCTGGAGTCCGGCGGTGGTGAGCAGTTCTTC
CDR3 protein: CASSSFLESGGGEQFF

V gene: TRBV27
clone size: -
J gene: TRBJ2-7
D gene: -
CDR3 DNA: TGTGCCAGCAGTCCGGGACACCGGAAGTGGGAGCAGTACTTC
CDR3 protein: CASSPGHRKWEQYF

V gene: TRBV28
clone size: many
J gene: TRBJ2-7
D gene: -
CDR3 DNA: TGTGCCAGCAGTCCTTCAGTAGGTCCCACGACGTGGTACTTC
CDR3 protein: CASSPSVGPTTWYF

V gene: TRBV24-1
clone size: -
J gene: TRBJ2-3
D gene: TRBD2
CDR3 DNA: TGTGCCACCAGCCCCGGGGCTAGCGGGACGCTCACAGATACGCAGTATTTT
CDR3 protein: CATSPGASGTLTDTQYF

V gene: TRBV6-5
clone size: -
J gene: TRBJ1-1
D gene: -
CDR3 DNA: TGTGCCAGCAGCATAGGGGGGGTGACTGAAGCTTTCTTT
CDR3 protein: CASSIGGVTEAFF

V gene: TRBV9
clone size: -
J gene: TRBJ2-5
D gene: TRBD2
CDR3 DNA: TGTGCCAGCAGCGTAGGGGAGCGGGGGGTTCAGTACTTC
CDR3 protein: CASSVGERGVQYF

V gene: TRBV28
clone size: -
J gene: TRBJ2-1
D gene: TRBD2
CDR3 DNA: TGTGCCAGCCCTCCAGGGCGACTAGCGAGTGAGCAGTTCTTC
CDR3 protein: CASPPGRLASEQFF

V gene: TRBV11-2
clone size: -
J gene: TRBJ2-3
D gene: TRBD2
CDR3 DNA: TGTGCCAGCAGTGAACTAGCGGGAGGTCCTAAGGCGGATACGCAGTATTTT
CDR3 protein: CASSELAGGPKADTQYF

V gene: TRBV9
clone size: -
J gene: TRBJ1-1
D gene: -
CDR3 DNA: TGTGCCAGCAGGGTATCGGACAGTGAAGCTTTCTTT
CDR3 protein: CASRVSDSEAFF

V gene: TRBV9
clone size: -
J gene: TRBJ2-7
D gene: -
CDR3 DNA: TGTGCCAGCAGCGGGTGGGGCTCCTACAATGAGCAGTACTTC
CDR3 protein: CASSGWGSYNEQYF

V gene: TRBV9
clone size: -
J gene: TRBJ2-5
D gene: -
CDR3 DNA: TGTGTCAGCAGCGCCTCCCCCGTTTGGGAGCAGTACTTC
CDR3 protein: CVSSASPVWEQYF

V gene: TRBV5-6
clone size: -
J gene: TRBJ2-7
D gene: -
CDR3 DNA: TGTGCCAGCAGCTTTGGACGGGCCCTCTCCTACGAGCAGTACTTC
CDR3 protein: CASSFGRALSYEQYF

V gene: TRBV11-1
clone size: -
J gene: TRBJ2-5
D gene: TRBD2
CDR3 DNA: TGTGCCAGCTCTGTTCTAGCGGGGGACCAAGAGACCCAGTACTTC
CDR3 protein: CASSVLAGDQETQYF

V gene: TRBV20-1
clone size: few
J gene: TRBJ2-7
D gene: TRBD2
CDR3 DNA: TGCAGTGCGCGGGGACTAGAATGGGGCGAGCAGTACTTC
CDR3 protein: CSARGLEWGEQYF

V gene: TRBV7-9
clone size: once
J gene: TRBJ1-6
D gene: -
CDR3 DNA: TGTGCCAGCAGCTTAGCAGGGGAGAGCTCCTATAATTCACCCCTCCACTTT
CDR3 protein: CASSLAGESSYNSPLHF

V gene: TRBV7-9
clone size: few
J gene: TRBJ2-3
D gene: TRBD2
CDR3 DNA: TGTGCCAGCAGCTCCCCTCGGCGGCGGGAGACCGTAGATACGCAGTATTTT
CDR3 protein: CASSSPRRRETVDTQYF

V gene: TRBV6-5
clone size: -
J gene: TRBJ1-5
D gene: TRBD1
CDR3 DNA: TGTGCCAGCAGTTACTGGACAGGGACTAATCAGCCCCAGCATTTT
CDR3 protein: CASSYWTGTNQPQHF

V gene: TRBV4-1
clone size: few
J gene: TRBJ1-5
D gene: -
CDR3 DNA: TGCGCCAGCAGCCAAGATGGTCCCCGGGCACCCCCAAGCAATCAGCCCCAGCATTTT
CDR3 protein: CASSQDGPRAPPSNQPQHF

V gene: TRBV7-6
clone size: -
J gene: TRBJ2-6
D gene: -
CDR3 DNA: TGTGCCAGCAGCCTAAAGGAGCGACATTTGCGCTCTGGGGCCAACGTCCTGACTTTC
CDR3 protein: CASSLKERHLRSGANVLTF

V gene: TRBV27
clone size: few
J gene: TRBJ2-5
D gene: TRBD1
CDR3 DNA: TGTGCCAGCAGTTTAAACAGGGGAGAGACCCAGTACTTC
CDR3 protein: CASSLNRGETQYF

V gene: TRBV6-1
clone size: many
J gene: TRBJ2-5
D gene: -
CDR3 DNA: TGTGCCAGCACTTACAGGGAGGCTGGTGAGACCCAGTACTTC
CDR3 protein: CASTYREAGETQYF

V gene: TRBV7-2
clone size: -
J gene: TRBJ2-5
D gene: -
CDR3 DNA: TGTGCCAGCAGCCCCCCCGGGCCACAGGGCATACTAGAGACCCAGTACTTC
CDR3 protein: CASSPPGPQGILETQYF

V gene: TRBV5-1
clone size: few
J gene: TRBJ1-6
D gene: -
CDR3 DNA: TGCGCCAGCAGCTACGGGACGGAGAATTCACCCCTCCACTTT
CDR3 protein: CASSYGTENSPLHF

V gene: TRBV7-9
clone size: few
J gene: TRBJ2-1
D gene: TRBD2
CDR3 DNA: TGTGCCAGCAGCTTACTAGCGGGAGGCCATGAGCAGTTCTTC
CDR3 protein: CASSLLAGGHEQFF

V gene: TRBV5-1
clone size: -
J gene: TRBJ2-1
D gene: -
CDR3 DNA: TGCGCCAGCAGCCTAACTGCCTGGACAGCCAGCTCCTACAATGAGCAGTTCTTC
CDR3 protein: CASSLTAWTASSYNEQFF

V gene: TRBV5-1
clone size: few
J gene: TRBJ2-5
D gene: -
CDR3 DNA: TGCGCCGGCAGCTTGGGGCAGGGAAGCGAGACCCAGTACTTC
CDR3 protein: CAGSLGQGSETQYF

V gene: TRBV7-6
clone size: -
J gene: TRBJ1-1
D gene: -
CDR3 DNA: TGTGCCAGCAGCTTGGCACCGACAGGAGACACTGAAGCTTTCTTT
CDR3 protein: CASSLAPTGDTEAFF

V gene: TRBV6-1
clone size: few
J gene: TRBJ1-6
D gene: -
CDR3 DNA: TGTGCCAGCAGTGAAGGACATTCGTCACCCCTCCACTTT
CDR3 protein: CASSEGHSSPLHF

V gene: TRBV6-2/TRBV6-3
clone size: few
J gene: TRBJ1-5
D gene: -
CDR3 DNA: TGTGCCAGCAGTTACGTGTCAGATAATCAGCCCCAGCATTTT
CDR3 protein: CASSYVSDNQPQHF

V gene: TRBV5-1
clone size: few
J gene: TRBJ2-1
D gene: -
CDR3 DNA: TGCGCCAGCAGTTCTGGGGGTACCCCACCCTCCTACAATGAGCAGTTCTTC
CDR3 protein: CASSSGGTPPSYNEQFF

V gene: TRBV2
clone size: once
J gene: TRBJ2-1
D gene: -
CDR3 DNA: TGTGCCAGCAGTCAACAGTGGGAAAGTGAGCAGTTCTTC
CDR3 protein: CASSQQWESEQFF